Below are 14 T cell receptor beta chains sequenced from a single sample in a study of blood T cell repertoires in COVID-19. The repertoire was sequenced with immunoSEQ multiplex PCR; TCRdb's copy has only in-frame clones and lacks some. The sample has over 85,000 clones, 87% seen once. The material sequenced was peripheral blood. Receptors were obtained from a woman aged 45-59 years with COVID-19, enrolled during active disease.

The chain uses TRBV6-2 or TRBV6-3 and TRBJ2-1; 14 bases fit TRBD2. Trimming took 6 bases from V and 4 from J; bases not matched to a gene: 8. Germline values: CDR1 MNHEY, CDR2 SVGEGT. The CDR3 runs 17 residues. CDR3 sequence (DNA): TGTGCCAGCAGCCAGACTAGCGGGGGGGCGTATTACAATGAGCAGTTCTTC. The encoded protein is CASSQTSGGAYYNEQFF.

This clone turned up a few times. The gene calls are TRBV3-1 (or the pseudogene TRBV3-2) and TRBJ2-7; 9 bases match TRBD2. There are 16 residues in the CDR3. Germline V gives CDR1 LGHDT, CDR2 YNNKEL (reference sequence). J was trimmed by 6 bases and V by 0 bases; bases with no gene match: 9. The CDR3 region is CASSQDLERGAVEQYF. CDR3 DNA: TGTGCCAGCAGCCAAGATCTGGAGCGGGGGGCTGTCGAGCAGTACTTC.

The chain joins TRBV18 to TRBJ1-4; TRBD1 might be the D (6 bases). Trimming pared 3 bases from V and 5 bases from J, leaving 13 bases between. CDR3 length equals 15 residues. Germline CDR1 and CDR2: KGHSH and LQKENI. This chain's CDR3 is CASSPWTVENEKLFF. The CDR3 nucleotides are TGTGCCAGCTCACCTTGGACAGTTGAGAATGAAAAACTGTTTTTT.

Note on this clone: This sample also contains other DNA sequences that code for the same CDR3. The chain is built from TRBV10-3 and TRBJ2-1; 7 bases agree with TRBD1. Per germline, CDR1 ENHRY and CDR2 SYGVKD. The CDR3 extends over 15 amino acids. With V trimmed by 8 bases and J by 3 bases, 10 bases remained unmatched. The CDR3 here is CAIAHTGTDYNEQFF. For the CDR3, the DNA is TGTGCCATCGCTCATACCGGGACAGACTACAATGAGCAGTTCTTC.

The chain uses TRBV4-2 and TRBJ1-6; D not certain. With 4 bases removed from V and 2 bases from J, the gap between germline ends came to 12 bases. Germline CDR1 LGHNA, CDR2 YNFKEQ. The CDR3 has 16 residues. The CDR3 nucleotides are TGTGCCAGCAGCCCATCCGGGAACACCTATAATTCACCCCTCCACTTT. This sequence encodes CASSPSGNTYNSPLHF.

The V gene is TRBV2, the J gene TRBJ1-5, with TRBD1 as a possible D gene (5 bases). Germline CDR1 SNHLY, CDR2 FYNNEI. The CDR3 is 13 amino acids. Trimming pared 5 bases from V and 2 bases from J, leaving 7 bases between. The CDR3 DNA reads TGTGCCAGCAGTCCGACAGGCAATCAGCCCCAGCATTTT. Translated, it gives CASSPTGNQPQHF.

This clone was seen only once. The chain employs TRBV28 and TRBJ1-2; D is unclear. V lost 5 bases and J 0 bases, leaving 10 bases between the germline ends. Looked up from germline, CDR1 is MDHEN and CDR2 is SYDVKM. This CDR3 has 14 amino acids. The CDR3 reads CASSRRHTNYGYTF. The DNA of the CDR3 is TGTGCCAGCAGTCGACGACATACTAACTATGGCTACACCTTC.

The rearrangement uses TRBV18 and TRBJ1-2, with D possibly TRBD1 on 5 matching bases. V lost 3 bases, J lost 7 bases, and 9 bases lay in between. The CDR3 contains 12 residues. Per germline, CDR1 KGHSH and CDR2 LQKENI. The CDR3 coding sequence is TGTGCCAGCTCACCGAACAGGAGTGGCTACACCTTC. Amino acids: CASSPNRSGYTF.

This sequence joins TRBV7-9 and TRBJ1-4; a possible D gene is TRBD1 (6 bases). The CDR3 is 15 amino acids. Germline lookup yields CDR1 SEHNR and CDR2 FQNEAQ (reference sequence). The V and J ends lost 2 bases and 6 bases respectively, with 13 bases between them. CDR3 sequence: CASSLRGGLYEKLFF. CDR3 DNA sequence: TGTGCCAGCAGCTTACGCGGGGGGCTCTATGAAAAACTGTTTTTT. The entire variable domain, with the rest obtained from reference TRBV7-9 and TRBJ1-4, is as follows: DTGVSQNPRHKITKRGQNVTFRCDPISEHNRLYWYRQTLGQGPEFLTYFQNEAQLEKSRLLSDRFSAERPKGSFSTLEIQRTEQGDSAMYLCASSLRGGLYEKLFFGSGTQLSVL.

V gene TRBV5-1 combines with J gene TRBJ1-3; a possible D gene is TRBD1 (5 bases). CDR1 is SGHRS, CDR2 YFSETQ, per germline. The CDR3 sequence is 15 residues long. Trimming took 2 bases from V and 0 from J, leaving 9 bases between them. The CDR3 is CASSFDSNSGNTIYF. DNA of the CDR3: TGCGCCAGCAGCTTCGACAGCAACTCTGGAAACACCATATATTTT. The full variable domain, rest sourced from reference TRBV5-1 and TRBJ1-3, is KAGVTQTPRYLIKTRGQQVTLSCSPISGHRSVSWYQQTPGQGLQFLFEYFSETQRNKGNFPGRFSGRQFSNSRSEMNVSTLELGDSALYLCASSFDSNSGNTIYFGEGSWLTVV.

J is TRBJ1-3 and V is TRBV2; D not resolved. Per the germline V gene, CDR1 is SNHLY and CDR2 is FYNNEI. V gave up 8 bases and J gave up 0 bases, with 8 bases separating them. This CDR3 spans 13 amino acids. CDR3 nucleotide sequence: TGTGCCAGCCGTAGTGACTCTGGAAACACCATATATTTT. This translates into CASRSDSGNTIYF. Using reference TRBV2 and TRBJ1-3 for the parts outside the CDR3, the full variable domain is EPEVTQTPSHQVTQMGQEVILRCVPISNHLYFYWYRQILGQKVEFLVSFYNNEISEKSEIFDDQFSVERPDGSNFTLKIRSTKLEDSAMYFCASRSDSGNTIYFGEGSWLTVV.

The chain has TRBV3-1 (or the pseudogene TRBV3-2) and TRBJ1-3; 11 bases match TRBD1. Losses at the gene ends were 4 bases for V and 7 bases for J; bases not matched to a gene: 3. Germline V gene sequence: CDR1 LGHDT, CDR2 YNNKEL (reference sequence). CDR3 length equals 14 residues. The CDR3 bases are TGTGCCAGCAGCCCGGGACAGGGGGTTAACACCATATATTTT. Residues: CASSPGQGVNTIYF.

The chain carries TRBV6-2 or TRBV6-3 and TRBJ2-7; 8 bases fit TRBD2. Germline values: CDR1 MNHEY, CDR2 SVGEGT. Germline trimming cut 2 bases from V and 12 bases from J; bases unmatched to any gene: 6. This CDR3 contains 12 residues. CDR3 protein: CASSYASGGLYF. CDR3 nucleotide sequence: TGTGCCAGCAGTTACGCGAGCGGGGGCCTGTACTTC.

The chain uses TRBV3-1 (or the pseudogene TRBV3-2) and TRBJ2-1; the match to TRBD2 covers 9 bases. V dropped 0 bases and J dropped 9; count of bases not matched to a gene: 6. CDR1 is LGHDT and CDR2 is YNNKEL in the germline V gene (reference sequence). This CDR3 has 15 amino acids. This chain's CDR3 is CASSQDRLAGSEQFF. For the CDR3, the DNA is TGTGCCAGCAGCCAAGATCGGCTAGCGGGGTCTGAGCAGTTCTTC.